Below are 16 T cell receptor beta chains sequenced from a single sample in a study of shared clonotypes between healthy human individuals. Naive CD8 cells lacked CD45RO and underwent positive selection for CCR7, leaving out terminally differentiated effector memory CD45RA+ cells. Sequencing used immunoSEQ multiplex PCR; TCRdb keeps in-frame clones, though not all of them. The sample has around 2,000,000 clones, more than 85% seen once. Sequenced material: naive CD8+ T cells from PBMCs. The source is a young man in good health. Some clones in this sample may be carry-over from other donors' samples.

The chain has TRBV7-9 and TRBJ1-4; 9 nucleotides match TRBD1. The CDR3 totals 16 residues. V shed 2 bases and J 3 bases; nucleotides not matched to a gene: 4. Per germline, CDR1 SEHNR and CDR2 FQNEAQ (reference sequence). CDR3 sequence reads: CASSLSRQGANEKLFF. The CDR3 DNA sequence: TGTGCCAGCAGCTTATCCCGACAGGGGGCTAATGAAAAACTGTTTTTT. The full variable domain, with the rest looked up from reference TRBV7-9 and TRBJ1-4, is DTGVSQNPRHKITKRGQNVTFRCDPISEHNRLYWYRQTLGQGPEFLTYFQNEAQLEKSRLLSDRFSAERPKGSFSTLEIQRTEQGDSAMYLCASSLSRQGANEKLFFGSGTQLSVL.

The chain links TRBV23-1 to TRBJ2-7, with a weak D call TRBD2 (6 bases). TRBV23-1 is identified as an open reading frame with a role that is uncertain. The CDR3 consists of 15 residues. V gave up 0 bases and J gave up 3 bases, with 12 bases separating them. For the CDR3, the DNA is TGCGCCAGCAGTCAATCGGGCGGGACTGACTACGAGCAGTACTTC. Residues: CASSQSGGTDYEQYF.

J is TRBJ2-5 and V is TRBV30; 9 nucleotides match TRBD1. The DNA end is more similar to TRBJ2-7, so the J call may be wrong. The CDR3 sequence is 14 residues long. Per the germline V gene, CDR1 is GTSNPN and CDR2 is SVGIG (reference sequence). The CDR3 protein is CAWRGTGMPYEQYF. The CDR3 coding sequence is TGTGCCTGGAGAGGGACAGGGATGCCCTACGAGCAGTACTTC.

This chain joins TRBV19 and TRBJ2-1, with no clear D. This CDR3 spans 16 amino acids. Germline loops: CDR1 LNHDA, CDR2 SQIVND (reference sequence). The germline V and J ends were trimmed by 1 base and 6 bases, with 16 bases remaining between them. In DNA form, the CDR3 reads TGTGCCAGTAGTATAGCTGTTCGTGTTTTCCTCAATGAGCAGTTCTTC. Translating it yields CASSIAVRVFLNEQFF.

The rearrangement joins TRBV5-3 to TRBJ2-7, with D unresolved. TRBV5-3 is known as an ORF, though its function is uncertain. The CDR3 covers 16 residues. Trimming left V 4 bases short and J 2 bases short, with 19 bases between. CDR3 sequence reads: CARSPRSLGRAYEQYF. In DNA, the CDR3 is TGTGCCAGAAGCCCCCGTTCCCTAGGGCGAGCCTACGAGCAGTACTTC.

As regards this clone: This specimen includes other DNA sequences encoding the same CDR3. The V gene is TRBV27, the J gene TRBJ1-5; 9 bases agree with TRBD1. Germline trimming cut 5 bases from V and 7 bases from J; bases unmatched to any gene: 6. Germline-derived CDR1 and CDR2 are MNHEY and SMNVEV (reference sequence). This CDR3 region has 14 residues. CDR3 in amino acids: CASSLTGGYQPQHF. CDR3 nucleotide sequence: TGTGCCAGCAGTCTAACAGGGGGCTACCAGCCCCAGCATTTT.

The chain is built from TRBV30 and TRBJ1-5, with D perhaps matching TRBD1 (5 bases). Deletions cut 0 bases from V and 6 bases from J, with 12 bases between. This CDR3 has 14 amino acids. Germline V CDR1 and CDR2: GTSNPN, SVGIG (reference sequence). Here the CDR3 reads CAWSVGPSVQPQHF. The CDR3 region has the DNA TGTGCCTGGAGTGTGGGACCCTCGGTTCAGCCCCAGCATTTT.

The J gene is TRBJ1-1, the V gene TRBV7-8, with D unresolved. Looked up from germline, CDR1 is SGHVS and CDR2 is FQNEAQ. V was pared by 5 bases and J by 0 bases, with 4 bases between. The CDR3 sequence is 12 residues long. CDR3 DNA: TGTGCCAGCAGCGTCATGAACACTGAAGCTTTCTTT. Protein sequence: CASSVMNTEAFF.

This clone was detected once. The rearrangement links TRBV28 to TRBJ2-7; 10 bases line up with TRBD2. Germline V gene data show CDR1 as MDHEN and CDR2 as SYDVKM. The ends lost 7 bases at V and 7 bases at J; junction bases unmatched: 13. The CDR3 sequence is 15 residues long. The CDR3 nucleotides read TGTGCCAGCACCTTCCGGGGACTAGCGACGGAGGAGCAGTACTTC. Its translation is CASTFRGLATEEQYF.

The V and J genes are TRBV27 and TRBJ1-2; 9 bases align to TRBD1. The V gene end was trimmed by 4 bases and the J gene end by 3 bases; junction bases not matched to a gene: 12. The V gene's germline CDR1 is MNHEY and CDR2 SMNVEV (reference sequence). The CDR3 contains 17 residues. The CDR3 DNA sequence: TGTGCCAGCAGTTCTAGGATGGGGGGACAGGGCTACTATGGCTACACCTTC. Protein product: CASSSRMGGQGYYGYTF.

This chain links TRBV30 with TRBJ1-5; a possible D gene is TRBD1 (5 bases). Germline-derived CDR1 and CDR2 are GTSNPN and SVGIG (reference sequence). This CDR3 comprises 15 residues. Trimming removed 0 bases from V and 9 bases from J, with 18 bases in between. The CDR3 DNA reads TGTGCCTGGAGTGTGTTGGGGGACGGCGAGGGGCCCCAGCATTTT. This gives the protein CAWSVLGDGEGPQHF.

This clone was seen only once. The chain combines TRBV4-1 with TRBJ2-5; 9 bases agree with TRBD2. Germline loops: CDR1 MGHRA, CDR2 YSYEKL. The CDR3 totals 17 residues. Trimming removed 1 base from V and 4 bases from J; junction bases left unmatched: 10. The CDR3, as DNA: TGCGCCAGCAGCCAAGTCCCGGGCCTAGCGGGGCGAGAGACCCAGTACTTC. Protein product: CASSQVPGLAGRETQYF.

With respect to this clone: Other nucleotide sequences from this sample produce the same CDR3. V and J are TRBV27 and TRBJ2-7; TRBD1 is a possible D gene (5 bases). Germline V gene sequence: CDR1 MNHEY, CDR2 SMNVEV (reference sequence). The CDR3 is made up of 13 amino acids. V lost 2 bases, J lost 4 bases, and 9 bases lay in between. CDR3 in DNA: TGTGCCAGCAGTTTAAGGGGTGGGTACGAGCAGTACTTC. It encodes CASSLRGGYEQYF.

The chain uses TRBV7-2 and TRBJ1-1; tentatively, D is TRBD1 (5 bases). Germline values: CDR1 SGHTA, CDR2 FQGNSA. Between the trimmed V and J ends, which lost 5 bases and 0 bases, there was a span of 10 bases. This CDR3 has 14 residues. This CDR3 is CASSEGPMNTEAFF. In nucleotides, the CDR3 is TGTGCCAGCAGCGAGGGGCCCATGAACACTGAAGCTTTCTTT.

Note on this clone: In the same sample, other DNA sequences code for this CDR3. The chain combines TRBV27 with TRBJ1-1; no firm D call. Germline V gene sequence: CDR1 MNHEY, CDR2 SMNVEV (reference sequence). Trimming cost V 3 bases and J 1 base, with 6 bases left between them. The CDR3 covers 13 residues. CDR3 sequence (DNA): TGTGCCAGCAGTTTTTTCGGGAACACTGAAGCTTTCTTT. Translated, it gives CASSFFGNTEAFF.

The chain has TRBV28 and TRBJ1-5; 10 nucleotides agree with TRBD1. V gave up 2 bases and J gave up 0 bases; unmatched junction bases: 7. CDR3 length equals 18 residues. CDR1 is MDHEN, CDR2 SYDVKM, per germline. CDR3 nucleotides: TGTGCCAGCAGTTTAGACAGGGGGCTCTGGACTAGCAATCAGCCCCAGCATTTT. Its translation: CASSLDRGLWTSNQPQHF.